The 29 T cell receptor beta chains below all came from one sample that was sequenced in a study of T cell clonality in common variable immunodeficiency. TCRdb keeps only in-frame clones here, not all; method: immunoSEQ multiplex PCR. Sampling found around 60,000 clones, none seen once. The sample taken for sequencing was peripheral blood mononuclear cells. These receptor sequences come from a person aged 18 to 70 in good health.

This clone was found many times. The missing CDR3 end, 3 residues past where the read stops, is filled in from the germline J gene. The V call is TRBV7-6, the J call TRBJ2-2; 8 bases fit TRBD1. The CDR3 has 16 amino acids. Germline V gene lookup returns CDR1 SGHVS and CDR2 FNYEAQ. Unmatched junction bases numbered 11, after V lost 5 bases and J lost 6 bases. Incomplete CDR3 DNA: TGTGCCAGCAGCCCGGAGACAGGGGCGGATTCCGGGGAG. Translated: CASSPETGADSGE. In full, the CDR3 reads CASSPETGADSGELFF.

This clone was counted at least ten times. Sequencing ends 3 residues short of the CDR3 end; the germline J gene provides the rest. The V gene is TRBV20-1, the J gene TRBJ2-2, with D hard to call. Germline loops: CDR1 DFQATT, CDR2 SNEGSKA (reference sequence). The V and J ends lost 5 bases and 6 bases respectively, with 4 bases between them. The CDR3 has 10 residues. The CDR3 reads CSAPSGELFF. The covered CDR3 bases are TGCAGTGCTCCTTCCGGGGAG.

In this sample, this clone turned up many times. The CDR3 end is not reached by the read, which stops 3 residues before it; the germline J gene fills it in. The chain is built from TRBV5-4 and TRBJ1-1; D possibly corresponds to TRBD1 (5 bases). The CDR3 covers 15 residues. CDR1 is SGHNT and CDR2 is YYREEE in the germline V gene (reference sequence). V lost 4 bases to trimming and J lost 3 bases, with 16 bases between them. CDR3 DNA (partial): TGTGCCAGCAGCGGTGTCCCAGGGAAGGACACTGAA. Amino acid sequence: CASSGVPGKDTE. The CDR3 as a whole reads CASSGVPGKDTEAFF.

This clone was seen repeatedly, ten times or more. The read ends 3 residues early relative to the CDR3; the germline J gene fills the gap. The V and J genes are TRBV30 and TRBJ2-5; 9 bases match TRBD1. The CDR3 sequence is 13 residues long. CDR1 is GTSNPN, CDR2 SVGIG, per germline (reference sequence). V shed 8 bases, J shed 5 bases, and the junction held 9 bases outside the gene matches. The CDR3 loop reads CAGKQGAKETQYF. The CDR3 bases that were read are TGTGCCGGAAAACAGGGGGCTAAGGAGACC.

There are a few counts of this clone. The part of the CDR3 DNA that was read is TGTGCCAGCAGCCCCTACAGGGGGTATGACTACGAG. Encoded protein: CASSPYRGYDYE. In full, the CDR3 is CASSPYRGYDYEQYF. The rearrangement joins TRBV5-6 to TRBJ2-7; TRBD1 aligns across 8 bases. The read gets to within 3 residues of the CDR3 end, and the germline J gene fills in the rest. The CDR3 has 15 residues. Germline CDR1 SGHDT, CDR2 YYEEEE. J gave up 3 bases and V 4 bases, and 9 bases lay outside the gene matches.

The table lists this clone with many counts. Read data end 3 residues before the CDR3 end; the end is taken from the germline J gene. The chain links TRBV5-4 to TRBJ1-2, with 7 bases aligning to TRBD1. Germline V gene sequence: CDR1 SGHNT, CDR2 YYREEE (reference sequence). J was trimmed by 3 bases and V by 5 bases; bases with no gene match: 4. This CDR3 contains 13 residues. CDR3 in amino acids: CASRYRGDYGYTF. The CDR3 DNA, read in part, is TGTGCCAGCAGGTACAGGGGAGACTATGGC.

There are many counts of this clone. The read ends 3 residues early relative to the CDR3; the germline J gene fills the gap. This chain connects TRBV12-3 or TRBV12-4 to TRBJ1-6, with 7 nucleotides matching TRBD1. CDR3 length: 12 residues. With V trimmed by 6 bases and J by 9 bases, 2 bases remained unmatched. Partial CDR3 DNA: TGTGCCAGCAGGACAGGGAGTTCACCC. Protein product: CASRTGSSP. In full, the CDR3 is CASRTGSSPLHF.

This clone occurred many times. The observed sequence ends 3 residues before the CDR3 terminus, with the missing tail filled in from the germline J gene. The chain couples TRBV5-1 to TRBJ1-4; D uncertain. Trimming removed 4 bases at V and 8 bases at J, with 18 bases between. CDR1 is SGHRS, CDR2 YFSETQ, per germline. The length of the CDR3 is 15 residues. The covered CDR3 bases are TGCGCCAGCAGCCTTCTGGGCGCTCAAGGGGAAAAA. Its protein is CASSLLGAQGEK. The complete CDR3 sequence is CASSLLGAQGEKLFF.

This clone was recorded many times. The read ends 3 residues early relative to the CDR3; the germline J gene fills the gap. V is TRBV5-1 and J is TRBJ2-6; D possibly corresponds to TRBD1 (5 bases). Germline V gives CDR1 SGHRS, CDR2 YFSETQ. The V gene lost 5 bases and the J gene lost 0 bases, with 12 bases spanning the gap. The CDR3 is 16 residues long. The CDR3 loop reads CASSARALSGANVLTF. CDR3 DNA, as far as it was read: TGCGCCAGCAGTGCCAGGGCCCTCTCTGGGGCCAACGTC.

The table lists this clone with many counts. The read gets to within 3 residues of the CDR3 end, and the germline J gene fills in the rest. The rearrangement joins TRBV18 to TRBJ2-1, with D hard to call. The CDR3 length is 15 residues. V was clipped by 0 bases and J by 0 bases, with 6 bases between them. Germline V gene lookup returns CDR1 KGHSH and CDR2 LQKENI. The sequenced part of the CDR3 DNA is TGTGCCAGCTCACCACCGGCTAGCTCCTACAATGAG. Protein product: CASSPPASSYNE. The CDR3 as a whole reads CASSPPASSYNEQFF.

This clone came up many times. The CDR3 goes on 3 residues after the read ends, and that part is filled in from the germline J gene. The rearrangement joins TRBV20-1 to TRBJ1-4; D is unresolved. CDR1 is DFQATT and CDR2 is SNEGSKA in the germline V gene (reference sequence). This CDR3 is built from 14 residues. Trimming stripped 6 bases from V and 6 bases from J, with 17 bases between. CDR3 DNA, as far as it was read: TGCAGTGCCTCCTTCTCCCAACGGGATGAAAAA. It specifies CSASFSQRDEK. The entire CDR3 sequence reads CSASFSQRDEKLFF.

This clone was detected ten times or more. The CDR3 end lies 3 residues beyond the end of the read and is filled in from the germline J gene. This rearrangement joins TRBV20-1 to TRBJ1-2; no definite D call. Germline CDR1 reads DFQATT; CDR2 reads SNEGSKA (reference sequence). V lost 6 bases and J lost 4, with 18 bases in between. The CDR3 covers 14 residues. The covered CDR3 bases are TGCAGTGCCCACGCTAGCCCACAGACCTATGGC. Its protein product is CSAHASPQTYG. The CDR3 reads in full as CSAHASPQTYGYTF.

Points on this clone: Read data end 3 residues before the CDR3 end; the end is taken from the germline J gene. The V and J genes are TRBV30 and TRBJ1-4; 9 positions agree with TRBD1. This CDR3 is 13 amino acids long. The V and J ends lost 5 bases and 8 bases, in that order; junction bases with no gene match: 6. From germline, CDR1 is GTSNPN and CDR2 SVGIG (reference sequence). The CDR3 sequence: CAWGTGWNEKLFF. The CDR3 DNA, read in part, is TGTGCCTGGGGGACAGGGTGGAACGAAAAA.

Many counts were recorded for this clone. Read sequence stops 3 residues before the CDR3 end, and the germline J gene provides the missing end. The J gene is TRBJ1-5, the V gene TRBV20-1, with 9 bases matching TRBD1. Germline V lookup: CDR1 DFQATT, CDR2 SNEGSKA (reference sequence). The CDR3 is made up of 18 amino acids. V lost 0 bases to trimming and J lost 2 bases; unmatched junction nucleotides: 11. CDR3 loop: CSARDEGQGSIGNQPQHF. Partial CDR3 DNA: TGCAGTGCTAGAGATGAGGGACAGGGCTCTATCGGCAATCAGCCC.

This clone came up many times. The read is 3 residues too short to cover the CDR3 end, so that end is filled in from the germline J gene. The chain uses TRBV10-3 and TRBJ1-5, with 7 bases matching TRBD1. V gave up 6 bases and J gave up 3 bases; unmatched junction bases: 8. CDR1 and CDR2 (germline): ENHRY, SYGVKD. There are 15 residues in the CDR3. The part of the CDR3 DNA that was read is TGTGCCATCAGGGAGGGGGCCCAAGACAATCAGCCC. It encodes CAIREGAQDNQP. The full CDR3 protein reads CAIREGAQDNQPQHF.

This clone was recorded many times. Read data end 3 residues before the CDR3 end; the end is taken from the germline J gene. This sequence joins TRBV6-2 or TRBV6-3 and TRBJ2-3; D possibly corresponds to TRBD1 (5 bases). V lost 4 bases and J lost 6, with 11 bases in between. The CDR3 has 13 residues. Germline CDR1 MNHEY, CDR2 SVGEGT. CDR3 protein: CASSSPRQDTQYF. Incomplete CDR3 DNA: TGTGCCAGCAGTTCTCCCAGACAGGATACG.

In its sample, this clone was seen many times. CDR3 amino acids: CAISEGLTHQETQYF. The part of the CDR3 DNA that was read is TGTGCCATCAGTGAGGGACTGACCCACCAAGAGACC. This rearrangement joins TRBV10-3 to TRBJ2-5; possibly TRBD2 for D (5 bases). The read ends 3 residues shy of where the CDR3 ends; the end is completed using the germline J gene. V lost 2 bases and J 0 bases, leaving 10 bases between the germline ends. The germline V gene encodes CDR1 ENHRY and CDR2 SYGVKD. The CDR3 runs 15 residues.

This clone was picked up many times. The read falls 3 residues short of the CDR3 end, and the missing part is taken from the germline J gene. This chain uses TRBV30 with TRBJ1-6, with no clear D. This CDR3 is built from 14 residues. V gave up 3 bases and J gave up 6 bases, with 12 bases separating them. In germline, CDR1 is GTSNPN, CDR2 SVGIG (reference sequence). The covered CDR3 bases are TGTGCCTGGAGCCAGATTAGCTCTAATTCACCC. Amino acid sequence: CAWSQISSNSP. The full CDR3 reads CAWSQISSNSPLHF.

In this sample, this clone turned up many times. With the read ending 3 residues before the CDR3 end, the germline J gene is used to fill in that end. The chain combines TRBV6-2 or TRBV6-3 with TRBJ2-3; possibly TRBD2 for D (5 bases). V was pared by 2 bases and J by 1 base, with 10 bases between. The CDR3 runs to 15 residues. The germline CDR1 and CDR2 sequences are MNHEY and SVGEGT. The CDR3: CASSYSGKRTDTQYF. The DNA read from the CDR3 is TGTGCCAGCAGTTACAGCGGCAAACGCACAGATACG.

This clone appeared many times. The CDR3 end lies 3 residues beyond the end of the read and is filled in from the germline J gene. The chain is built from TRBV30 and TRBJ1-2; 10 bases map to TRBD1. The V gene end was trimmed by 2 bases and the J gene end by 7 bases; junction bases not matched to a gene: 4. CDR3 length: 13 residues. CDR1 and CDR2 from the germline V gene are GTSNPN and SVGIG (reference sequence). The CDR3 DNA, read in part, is TGTGCCTGGAGTCCGGGACAGGGGATTGGC. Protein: CAWSPGQGIG. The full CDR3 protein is CAWSPGQGIGYTF.

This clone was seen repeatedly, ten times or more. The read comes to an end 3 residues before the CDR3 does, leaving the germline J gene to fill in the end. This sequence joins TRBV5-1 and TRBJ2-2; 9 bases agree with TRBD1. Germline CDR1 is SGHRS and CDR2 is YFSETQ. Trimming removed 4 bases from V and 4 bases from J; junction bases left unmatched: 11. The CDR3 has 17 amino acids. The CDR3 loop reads CASSLDGTGTVTGELFF. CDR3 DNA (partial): TGCGCCAGCAGCCTGGATGGGACAGGGACTGTCACCGGGGAG. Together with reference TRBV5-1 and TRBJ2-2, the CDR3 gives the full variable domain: KAGVTQTPRYLIKTRGQQVTLSCSPISGHRSVSWYQQTPGQGLQFLFEYFSETQRNKGNFPGRFSGRQFSNSRSEMNVSTLELGDSALYLCASSLDGTGTVTGELFFGEGSRLTVL.

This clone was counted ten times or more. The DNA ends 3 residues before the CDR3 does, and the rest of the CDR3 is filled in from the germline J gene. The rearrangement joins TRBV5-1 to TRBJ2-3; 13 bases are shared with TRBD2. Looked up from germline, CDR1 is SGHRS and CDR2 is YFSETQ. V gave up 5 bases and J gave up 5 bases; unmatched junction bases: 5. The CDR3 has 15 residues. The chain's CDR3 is CASSTSGRAEDTQYF. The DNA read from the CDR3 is TGCGCCAGCAGTACTAGCGGGAGGGCCGAAGATACG. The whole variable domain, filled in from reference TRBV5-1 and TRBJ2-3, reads KAGVTQTPRYLIKTRGQQVTLSCSPISGHRSVSWYQQTPGQGLQFLFEYFSETQRNKGNFPGRFSGRQFSNSRSEMNVSTLELGDSALYLCASSTSGRAEDTQYFGPGTRLTVL.

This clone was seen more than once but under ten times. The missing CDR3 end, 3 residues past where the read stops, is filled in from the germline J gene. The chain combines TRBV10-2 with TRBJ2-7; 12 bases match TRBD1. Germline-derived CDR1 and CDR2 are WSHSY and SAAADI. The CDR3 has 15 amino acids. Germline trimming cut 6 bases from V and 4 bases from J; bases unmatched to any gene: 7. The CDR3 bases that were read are TGCGCCAGCAGCTTTTCGGGACAGGGGGCTTACGAG. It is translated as CASSFSGQGAYE. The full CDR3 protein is CASSFSGQGAYEQYF.

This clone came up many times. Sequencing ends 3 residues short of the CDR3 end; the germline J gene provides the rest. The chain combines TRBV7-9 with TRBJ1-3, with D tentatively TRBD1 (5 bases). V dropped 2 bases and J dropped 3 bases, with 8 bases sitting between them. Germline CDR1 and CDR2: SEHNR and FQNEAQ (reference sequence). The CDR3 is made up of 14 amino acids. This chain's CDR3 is CASSLPDIGNTIYF. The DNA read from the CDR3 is TGTGCCAGCAGCTTACCGGACATTGGAAACACC.

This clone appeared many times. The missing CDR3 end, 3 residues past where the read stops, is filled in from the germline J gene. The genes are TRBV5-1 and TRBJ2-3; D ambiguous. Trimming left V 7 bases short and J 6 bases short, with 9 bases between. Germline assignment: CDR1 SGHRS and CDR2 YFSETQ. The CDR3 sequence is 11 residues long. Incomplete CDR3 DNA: TGCGCCAGCTCGCAGTGGGATACG. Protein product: CASSQWDT. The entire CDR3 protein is CASSQWDTQYF.

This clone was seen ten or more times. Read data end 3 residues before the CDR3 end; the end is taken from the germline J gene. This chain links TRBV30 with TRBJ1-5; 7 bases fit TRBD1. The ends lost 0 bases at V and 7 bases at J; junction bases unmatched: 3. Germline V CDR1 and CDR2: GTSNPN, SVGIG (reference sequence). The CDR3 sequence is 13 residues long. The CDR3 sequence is CAWSVHRGQPQHF. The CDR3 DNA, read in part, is TGTGCCTGGAGTGTTCACAGGGGACAGCCC.

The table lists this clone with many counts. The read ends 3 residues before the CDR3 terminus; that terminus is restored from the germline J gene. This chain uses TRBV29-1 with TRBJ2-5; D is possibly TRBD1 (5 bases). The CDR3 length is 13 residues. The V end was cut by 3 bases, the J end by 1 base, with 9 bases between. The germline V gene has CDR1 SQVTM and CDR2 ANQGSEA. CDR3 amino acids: CSVEGRTQETQYF. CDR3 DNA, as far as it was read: TGCAGCGTTGAGGGGCGGACCCAAGAGACC.

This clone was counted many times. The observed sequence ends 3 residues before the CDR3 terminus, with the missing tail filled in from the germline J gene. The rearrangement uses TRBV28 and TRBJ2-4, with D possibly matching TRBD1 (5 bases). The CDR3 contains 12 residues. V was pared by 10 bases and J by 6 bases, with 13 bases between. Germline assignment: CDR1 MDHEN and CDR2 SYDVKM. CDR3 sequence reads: CATTGTGNIQYF. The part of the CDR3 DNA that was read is TGTGCCACTACAGGCACGGGAAACATT.

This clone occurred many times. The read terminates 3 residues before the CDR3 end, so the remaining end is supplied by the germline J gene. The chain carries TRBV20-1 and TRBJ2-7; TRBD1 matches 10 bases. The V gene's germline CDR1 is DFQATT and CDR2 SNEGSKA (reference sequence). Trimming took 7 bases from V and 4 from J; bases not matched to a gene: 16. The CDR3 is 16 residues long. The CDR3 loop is CSVRPPTTGGKYEQYF. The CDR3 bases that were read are TGCAGTGTTCGACCCCCCACGACAGGGGGCAAGTACGAG.